Shown below are 3 T cell receptor beta chains from a single sample sequenced in a study of patients and donors after allogeneic stem cell transplantation. Each CDR3 protein is one row after TCRdb ran MiXCR on the RT-PCR reads. The data show 190,000 or so distinct CDR3 sequences, less than 45% seen once. Sequences were obtained from blood, either unsorted or a sorted T cell fraction (not recorded which). The receptors were gathered from a human donor who was either an allogeneic HSCT recipient or a stem cell or donor lymphocyte infusion donor (not recorded which). It is not recorded whose cells these are; they may come from a transplant donor.

The chain is built from TRBV6-6 and TRBJ2-7, with a weak D call TRBD2 (5 bases). The CDR3 totals 15 residues. V lost 5 bases to trimming and J lost 0 bases, with 14 bases between them. The germline V gene encodes CDR1 MNHNY and CDR2 SVGAGI (reference sequence). CDR3 in amino acids: CASSQTSGSSYEQYF. DNA for the CDR3: TGTGCCAGCAGTCAGACGTCGGGATCCTCCTACGAGCAGTACTTC.

This clonotype was seen more than once but under ten times. A much larger clone lies one base from this, so it may be a read error. The chain couples TRBV12-3 or TRBV12-4 to TRBJ1-1; 7 bases line up with TRBD1. The CDR3 covers 13 residues. V was pared by 6 bases and J by 3 bases, with 4 bases of the junction left unmatched. CDR3 sequence (DNA): TGTGCCAGCAGCCTGGGACAGCACACTGAAGCTTTCTTT. Residues: CASSLGQHTEAFF.

This clonotype was detected only a few times. CDR3 sequence reads: CSKGAGGSYNEQFF. The CDR3 DNA reads as TGCAGTAAGGGAGCGGGAGGGTCCTACAATGAGCAGTTCTTC. This chain uses TRBV29-1 with TRBJ2-1; 10 nucleotides line up with TRBD2. The V gene's germline CDR1 is SQVTM and CDR2 ANQGSEA. The length of the CDR3 is 14 residues.